The 22 T cell receptor beta chains below come from one sample, sequenced in a study of control samples from healthy donors and cancer patients. The assay was immunoSEQ multiplex PCR, and TCRdb's table has in-frame clones only and misses some. The data show 95,000 to 100,000 clones, with roughly four fifths seen just once and 2% to 2.5% held by the top ten. The sequenced sample consisted of blood. The receptors stem from a man in his 60s in good health.

The chain is built from TRBV27 and TRBJ2-1; D perhaps matches TRBD2 (5 bases). This CDR3 has 15 residues. V lost 5 bases and J lost 4, with 15 bases in between. Looked up from germline, CDR1 is MNHEY and CDR2 is SMNVEV (reference sequence). CDR3 sequence: CASSPGLAAYNEQFF. For the CDR3, the DNA is TGTGCCAGCAGTCCCGGGCTAGCCGCTTACAATGAGCAGTTCTTC.

This chain's CDR3 is CASRIAVSSYEQYF. In nucleotides, the CDR3 is TGTGCCAGCAGGATCGCGGTCAGCTCCTACGAGCAGTACTTC. The chain combines TRBV5-6 with TRBJ2-7; D call uncertain. CDR1 and CDR2 (germline): SGHDT, YYEEEE. The CDR3 is 14 residues long. Trimming stripped 5 bases from V and 0 bases from J, with 12 bases between.

With respect to this clone: A junction end diverges from the germline sequence, so it may reflect a read error. The chain recombines TRBV10-3 with TRBJ2-6; D tentatively reads TRBD1 or TRBD2 (5 bases each). The CDR3 has 16 amino acids. CDR1 is ENHRY and CDR2 is SYGVKD in the germline V gene. CDR3 sequence: CAISQLLGAGANVLTF. The CDR3 nucleotides read TGCGCCATCAGTCAGTTACTCGGGGCTGGGGCTAACGTCCTGACTTTC.

The chain uses TRBV5-1 and TRBJ1-5, with 8 bases fitting TRBD1. J was trimmed by 1 base and V by 2 bases; bases with no gene match: 5. This CDR3 is 16 amino acids long. Germline-derived CDR1 and CDR2 are SGHRS and YFSETQ. The CDR3 loop is CASSLGDRSSNQPQHF. The CDR3 coding sequence is TGCGCCAGCAGCTTAGGGGACAGGTCAAGCAATCAGCCCCAGCATTTT.

The chain couples TRBV25-1 to TRBJ2-2; tentative D call: TRBD1 (6 bases). V lost 3 bases, J lost 1 base, and 12 bases lay in between. Germline values: CDR1 MGHDK, CDR2 SYGVNS. The CDR3 consists of 16 residues. The CDR3 DNA sequence: TGTGCCAGCAGTGATCTAAAACAGGGGAACACCGGGGAGCTGTTTTTT. It yields the protein CASSDLKQGNTGELFF.

The rearrangement joins TRBV20-1 to TRBJ2-7; tentative D call: TRBD1 (6 bases). Germline assignment: CDR1 DFQATT and CDR2 SNEGSKA (reference sequence). This CDR3 has 13 residues. Trimming took 3 bases from V and 0 from J, leaving 9 bases between them. The chain's CDR3 is CSASRDTSYEQYF. In DNA, the CDR3 is TGCAGTGCTAGTAGGGACACCTCCTACGAGCAGTACTTC.

The V gene is TRBV5-4, the J gene TRBJ2-2, with 11 positions matching TRBD1. The trim removed 5 bases at V and 4 bases at J, leaving 16 bases unmatched. The CDR3 is 19 amino acids. CDR1 and CDR2 (germline): SGHNT, YYREEE (reference sequence). CDR3 protein: CASRVKSRDRGGLTGELFF. CDR3 sequence (DNA): TGTGCCAGCAGGGTGAAATCCCGGGACAGGGGGGGCCTCACCGGGGAGCTGTTTTTT.

This clone was recorded once. The CDR3 sequence: CASSPGASGGETQYF. Here the CDR3 DNA reads TGTGCCAGCAGCCCGGGGGCTAGCGGGGGTGAGACCCAGTACTTC. The rearrangement links TRBV27 to TRBJ2-5; TRBD2 agrees at 10 bases. The CDR3 spans 15 residues. CDR1 is MNHEY and CDR2 is SMNVEV in the germline V gene (reference sequence). V shed 6 bases, J shed 5 bases, and the junction held 9 bases outside the gene matches.

This clone was observed a single time. A much larger clone lies one base from this, so it may be a read error. The same CDR3 arises from other DNA sequences in this sample as well. The rearrangement joins TRBV5-4 to TRBJ1-6; D is perhaps TRBD1 (5 bases). Looked up from germline, CDR1 is SGHNT and CDR2 is YYREEE (reference sequence). This CDR3 region has 14 residues. Here the CDR3 DNA reads TGTGCCAGCAGTTTGGAGGGGCTAGGTTCACCCCTCCACTTT. Protein product: CASSLEGLGSPLHF.

In this sample, this clone turned up once. The chain has TRBV11-2 and TRBJ2-7; the match to TRBD2 covers 8 bases. Looked up from germline, CDR1 is SGHAT and CDR2 is FQNNGV. The CDR3 runs 14 residues. J gave up 1 base and V 3 bases, and 2 bases lay outside the gene matches. The CDR3 nucleotides read TGTGCCAGCAGCTTCTCTAGCGGGTCCTACGAGCAGTACTTC. As protein: CASSFSSGSYEQYF. The whole variable domain, filled in from reference TRBV11-2 and TRBJ2-7, reads EAGVAQSPRYKIIEKRQSVAFWCNPISGHATLYWYQQILGQGPKLLIQFQNNGVVDDSQLPKDRFSAERLKGVDSTLKIQPAKLEDSAVYLCASSFSSGSYEQYFGPGTRLTVT.

The table lists this clone with a few counts. The chain has TRBV7-3 and TRBJ2-3, with 7 bases matching TRBD2. Germline V gives CDR1 SGHTA, CDR2 FQGTGA. This CDR3 has 16 amino acids. V lost 5 bases, J lost 0 bases, and 8 bases stayed unmatched. In DNA, the CDR3 is TGTGCCAGCAGCCCGTCGGGGCGGGGGAGCACAGATACGCAGTATTTT. This gives the protein CASSPSGRGSTDTQYF.

The chain couples TRBV19 to TRBJ2-1, with 10 nucleotides matching TRBD2. The trim removed 3 bases at V and 7 bases at J, leaving 6 bases unmatched. CDR3 length: 15 residues. CDR1 is LNHDA, CDR2 SQIVND, per germline (reference sequence). CDR3: CASSMLAGGLNEQFF. CDR3 in DNA: TGTGCCAGTAGTATGTTAGCGGGGGGCCTGAATGAGCAGTTCTTC.

This clone was counted once. The genes are TRBV30 and TRBJ1-6; TRBD1 agrees at 7 bases. The CDR3 sequence is 12 residues long. CDR1 and CDR2 from the germline V gene are GTSNPN and SVGIG (reference sequence). J gave up 10 bases and V 4 bases, and 4 bases lay outside the gene matches. The CDR3 sequence is CAWKGANSPLHF. The DNA for the CDR3 is TGTGCCTGGAAGGGGGCGAACTCACCCCTCCACTTT.

This clone was counted a single time. The gene calls are TRBV5-4 and TRBJ2-7; D possibly corresponds to TRBD2 (5 bases). V shed 0 bases and J shed 6 bases, with 10 bases lying between them. Germline V gene data show CDR1 as SGHNT and CDR2 as YYREEE (reference sequence). The CDR3 has 13 amino acids. This CDR3 reads CASSLVGVGEQYF. The CDR3 region has the DNA TGTGCCAGCAGCTTGGTCGGGGTGGGCGAGCAGTACTTC.

The CDR3 coding sequence is TGTGCCAGTAGGGATCCTCTCTACGAGCAGTACTTC. Amino acid sequence: CASRDPLYEQYF. The J gene is TRBJ2-7, the V gene TRBV19, with D uncertain. The V end lost 6 bases, the J end lost 3 bases, and 9 bases lay between the germline ends. The CDR3 contains 12 residues. CDR1 and CDR2 (germline): LNHDA, SQIVND (reference sequence).

This clone appeared a single time. V and J are TRBV4-2 and TRBJ2-1, with 7 bases aligning to TRBD2. Germline CDR1 reads LGHNA; CDR2 reads YNFKEQ. V dropped 3 bases and J dropped 0; count of bases not matched to a gene: 5. CDR3 length: 16 amino acids. The CDR3 coding sequence is TGTGCCAGCAGCCAGTCCCAGCGGGACTCCTACAATGAGCAGTTCTTC. Its protein product is CASSQSQRDSYNEQFF.

This clone has just one count. Here the CDR3 reads CSASFRDASDTQYF. CDR3 coding DNA: TGCAGTGCTAGTTTTCGGGATGCTTCAGATACGCAGTATTTT. This chain connects TRBV20-1 to TRBJ2-3; D perhaps matches TRBD2 (5 bases). V was shortened by 3 bases and J by 4 bases, with 14 bases between the two germline ends. Germline CDR1 and CDR2: DFQATT and SNEGSKA (reference sequence). The CDR3 extends over 14 amino acids.

CDR3 in DNA: TGTGCCACCAGAGAGGAAATAGGGGTTGGCCTTAACTATGGCTACACCTTC. It translates to CATREEIGVGLNYGYTF. The chain carries TRBV19 and TRBJ1-2, with D perhaps matching TRBD1 (5 bases). Trimming cost V 10 bases and J 1 base, with 25 bases left between them. CDR1 and CDR2 from the germline V gene are LNHDA and SQIVND (reference sequence). The CDR3 is made up of 17 amino acids.

The chain carries TRBV29-1 and TRBJ2-5; D not resolved. The germline V and J ends were trimmed by 1 base and 2 bases, with 5 bases remaining between them. There are 12 residues in the CDR3. CDR1 and CDR2 (germline): SQVTM, ANQGSEA. As DNA, the CDR3 is TGCAGCGTTGAAGGGACGCAAGAGACCCAGTACTTC. This encodes CSVEGTQETQYF.

V usage is TRBV30 and J usage is TRBJ2-1; D not resolved. Germline CDR1 reads GTSNPN; CDR2 reads SVGIG (reference sequence). Trimming took off 1 base at V and 6 bases at J, with 7 bases between the two ends. The CDR3 sequence is 12 residues long. Here the CDR3 DNA reads TGTGCCTGGAGTGGCGGCCGCAATGAGCAGTTCTTC. Protein product: CAWSGGRNEQFF.

The chain combines TRBV6-1 with TRBJ2-7, with D perhaps TRBD1 or TRBD2 (7 bases each). CDR1 and CDR2 (germline): MNHNS, SASEGT. CDR3 length: 14 amino acids. Trimming left V 2 bases short and J 9 bases short, with 17 bases between. The CDR3 nucleotides read TGTGCCAGCAGTGAACCGGGACAGCGGGGTGGGCAGTACTTC. It codes for CASSEPGQRGGQYF.

The chain employs TRBV11-2 and TRBJ2-7; TRBD2 aligns across 10 bases. V lost 2 bases to trimming and J lost 4 bases; unmatched junction nucleotides: 2. Germline CDR1 is SGHAT and CDR2 is FQNNGV. The CDR3 has 14 amino acids. CDR3 sequence reads: CASSLSSGGYEQYF. DNA for the CDR3: TGTGCCAGCAGCTTATCTAGCGGGGGTTACGAGCAGTACTTC. The full variable domain, with the rest looked up from reference TRBV11-2 and TRBJ2-7, is EAGVAQSPRYKIIEKRQSVAFWCNPISGHATLYWYQQILGQGPKLLIQFQNNGVVDDSQLPKDRFSAERLKGVDSTLKIQPAKLEDSAVYLCASSLSSGGYEQYFGPGTRLTVT.